This TCR beta chain was found in a study of T cells in Graves' hyperthyroidism and ophthalmopathy. Diagnostic decisions used clinical symptoms, serum thyroxine and TRAb, thyroid ultrasound and orbital computed tomography. The authors took PBMCs from 10 ml fresh peripheral blood. V was trimmed by 1 base and J by 7 bases, leaving 14 bases between them. The CDR3 runs 15 residues. Germline V CDR1 and CDR2: SGHVS, FQNEAQ. This clonotype was observed many times. What it binds is unknown. RNA transcripts provided the source from which TCR beta CDR3 regions were amplified. The TCR CDR3 first-round RT-PCR relied on the HTBI primer set. In TCRdb, the multiplex PCR reads were re-called with MiXCR into one record per CDR3 protein. Of about 360,000 distinct CDR3 sequences listed, approximately 13% are singletons. General observations from the study: Expanded thyroid clonotypes (above 0.001) were mostly also found in blood.

This chain connects TRBV7-8 to TRBJ1-5; the D gene is possibly TRBD1 (6 bases). The TCR was taken from a young woman with Graves' hyperthyroidism. The sequenced material came from blood. The CDR3, as DNA: TGTGCCAGCAGCTTAGGCAGGGGATCGGGACAGCCCCAGCATTTT. Its translation: CASSLGRGSGQPQHF.